Shown below are 20 T cell receptor beta chains from a single sample sequenced in a study of T cells after yellow fever vaccination. TCRdb re-called the 5' RACE reads through MiXCR, storing one row per CDR3 protein. The sample holds a few hundred thousand distinct CDR3 sequences, around 17% seen once. This sample comprised PBMCs, obtained about 5 days after the first yellow fever vaccination. The receptors stem from a man younger than 35 who received the YFV17D yellow fever vaccine.

This sequence joins TRBV4-1 and TRBJ2-3; 7 bases line up with TRBD2. The CDR3 runs to 16 residues. Germline V gene lookup returns CDR1 MGHRA and CDR2 YSYEKL. With 3 bases clipped from V and 0 bases from J, the junction kept 6 bases outside the gene matches. CDR3 sequence (DNA): TGCGCCAGCAGCCACCCGACTAGCCTTAGCACAGATACGCAGTATTTT. This encodes CASSHPTSLSTDTQYF.

This clonotype turned up a few times. V and J are TRBV4-3 and TRBJ2-1, with 8 bases identical to TRBD2. Germline V gene data show CDR1 as LGHNA and CDR2 as YSLEER. The V segment lost 5 bases and the J segment 2 bases; nucleotides outside the gene matches: 20. The CDR3 consists of 20 residues. CDR3 region: CASSEGNLAGTRWTYNEQFF. The CDR3 DNA follows: TGCGCCAGCAGCGAAGGGAATCTGGCAGGGACTAGGTGGACCTACAATGAGCAGTTCTTC.

CDR3 coding DNA: TGCGCCAGCAGCGGGGCCGGGACTAAAAGAGAGACCCAGTACTTC. This encodes CASSGAGTKRETQYF. The chain carries TRBV5-1 and TRBJ2-5, with TRBD2 matching 7 bases. Germline values: CDR1 SGHRS, CDR2 YFSETQ. This CDR3 is 15 amino acids long. V gave up 4 bases and J gave up 4 bases; unmatched junction bases: 10.

This clonotype was observed a few times. The chain carries TRBV7-3 and TRBJ2-5; 8 bases are a match to TRBD2. Germline CDR1 is SGHTA and CDR2 is FQGTGA. This CDR3 comprises 14 residues. After removal of 5 bases from V and 3 bases from J, the junction contained 5 bases not matched to a gene. The CDR3 DNA reads TGTGCCAGCAGCCCCAGCGGGAGTAAAGAGACCCAGTACTTC. It is translated as CASSPSGSKETQYF.

This chain links TRBV12-3 or TRBV12-4 with TRBJ2-3, with 7 bases matching TRBD1. V trimming: 6 bases; J trimming: 5 bases; junction bases outside the gene matches: 11. This CDR3 is built from 15 residues. CDR3: CASSPGTASRDTQYF. Written as DNA, the CDR3 is TGTGCCAGCAGCCCCGGGACAGCCTCCCGAGATACGCAGTATTTT.

The chain carries TRBV29-1 and TRBJ1-2; 10 bases are shared with TRBD1. The germline V gene has CDR1 SQVTM and CDR2 ANQGSEA. The CDR3 runs to 13 residues. The ends lost 4 bases at V and 4 bases at J; junction bases unmatched: 3. CDR3 in amino acids: CSVGQGARYGYTF. CDR3 in DNA: TGCAGCGTTGGACAGGGGGCCCGCTATGGCTACACCTTC.

This clonotype was detected only a few times. The chain joins TRBV10-3 to TRBJ1-1; weak D call: TRBD1 (5 bases). From germline, CDR1 is ENHRY and CDR2 SYGVKD. CDR3 length equals 13 residues. Trimming left V 3 bases short and J 2 bases short, with 7 bases between. As DNA, the CDR3 is TGTGCCATCAGTGATCAGGGAAACACTGAAGCTTTCTTT. Protein sequence: CAISDQGNTEAFF.

V gene TRBV19 combines with J gene TRBJ2-7; 9 positions agree with TRBD1. In germline, CDR1 is LNHDA, CDR2 SQIVND (reference sequence). V trimming: 9 bases; J trimming: 1 base; junction bases outside the gene matches: 10. This CDR3 spans 15 amino acids. The CDR3 region has the DNA TGTGCCAGCATTCCGGGACAGGGAGCGTCCTACGAGCAGTACGTC. Translated: CASIPGQGASYEQYV.

The chain couples TRBV19 to TRBJ1-2, with D maybe TRBD1 (6 bases). The CDR3 is 16 residues long. Germline-derived CDR1 and CDR2 are LNHDA and SQIVND (reference sequence). V was shortened by 5 bases and J by 0 bases, with 16 bases between the two germline ends. This CDR3 reads CASSARAAGANYGYTF. In nucleotides, the CDR3 is TGTGCCAGTAGTGCCAGGGCGGCAGGGGCTAACTATGGCTACACCTTC.

At least ten counts were recorded for this clonotype. V is TRBV5-6 and J is TRBJ2-5; 9 bases line up with TRBD2. Germline loops: CDR1 SGHDT, CDR2 YYEEEE. The length of the CDR3 is 17 residues. V was pared by 4 bases and J by 1 base, with 11 bases of the junction left unmatched. CDR3 DNA sequence: TGTGCCAGCAGCCTAGAGAGCGGGGGGCTAACCCAAGAGACCCAGTACTTC. Translation: CASSLESGGLTQETQYF.

This clonotype was seen only a few times. This chain uses TRBV4-3 with TRBJ1-2; TRBD1 is a possible D gene (5 bases). Between the trimmed V and J ends, which lost 3 bases and 2 bases, there was a span of 10 bases. This CDR3 contains 14 residues. CDR1 LGHNA and CDR2 YSLEER come from the germline V gene. The CDR3 coding sequence is TGCGCCAGCAGCCAGGGGCGACAGAACTATGGCTACACCTTC. Its translation: CASSQGRQNYGYTF.

The chain carries TRBV30 and TRBJ1-5; a weak D match, TRBD1 (6 bases). This CDR3 is built from 12 residues. Trimming stripped 2 bases from V and 7 bases from J, with 9 bases between. Germline V gene lookup returns CDR1 GTSNPN and CDR2 SVGIG (reference sequence). The CDR3 spells CAWSNQGQPQHF. CDR3 sequence (DNA): TGTGCCTGGAGTAATCAGGGGCAGCCCCAGCATTTT. The variable domain in full, with the rest retrieved from reference TRBV30 and TRBJ1-5, is SQTIHQWPATLVQPVGSPLSLECTVEGTSNPNLYWYRQAAGRGLQLLFYSVGIGQISSEVPQNLSASRPQDRQFILSSKKLLLSDSGFYLCAWSNQGQPQHFGDGTRLSIL.

This clonotype was picked up a small number of times. V and J are TRBV9 and TRBJ1-6; D is unclear. Per germline, CDR1 SGDLS and CDR2 YYNGEE. This CDR3 has 15 amino acids. Trimming cost V 4 bases and J 7 bases, with 15 bases left between them. This CDR3 reads CASSTRLDGNSPLHF. The CDR3 nucleotides read TGTGCCAGCAGCACTCGACTGGACGGAAATTCACCCCTCCACTTT.

The table lists this clonotype with a few counts. J is TRBJ1-2 and V is TRBV5-1; TRBD1 aligns across 9 bases. The CDR3 sequence is 15 residues long. The germline V gene has CDR1 SGHRS and CDR2 YFSETQ. With 4 bases clipped from V and 4 bases from J, the junction kept 8 bases outside the gene matches. In DNA form, the CDR3 reads TGCGCCAGCAGCCGAGACAGGGGGACGGGCTATGGCTACACCTTC. This sequence encodes CASSRDRGTGYGYTF.

The chain carries TRBV19 and TRBJ2-1; D not resolved. This CDR3 contains 13 residues. Per germline, CDR1 LNHDA and CDR2 SQIVND (reference sequence). Trimming stripped 2 bases from V and 10 bases from J, with 12 bases between. This CDR3 is CASSIREGVEQFF. CDR3 DNA: TGTGCCAGTAGTATAAGGGAAGGAGTCGAGCAGTTCTTC.

The chain employs TRBV9 and TRBJ1-1; TRBD1 is a possible D gene (6 bases). The V gene lost 2 bases and the J gene lost 4 bases, with 9 bases spanning the gap. Germline V lookup: CDR1 SGDLS, CDR2 YYNGEE. The CDR3 length is 13 residues. Here the CDR3 DNA reads TGTGCCAGCAGCGTGGACAGAGCCACTGAAGCTTTCTTT. Amino acid sequence: CASSVDRATEAFF. The complete variable domain, with remaining parts taken from reference TRBV9 and TRBJ1-1, reads DSGVTQTPKHLITATGQRVTLRCSPRSGDLSVYWYQQSLDQGLQFLIQYYNGEERAKGNILERFSAQQFPDLHSELNLSSLELGDSALYFCASSVDRATEAFFGQGTRLTVV.

The J gene is TRBJ2-3, the V gene TRBV6-1; 7 nucleotides match TRBD2. The germline gives CDR1 MNHNS, CDR2 SASEGT. The CDR3 consists of 14 residues. Trimming took 6 bases from V and 5 from J; bases not matched to a gene: 8. The CDR3 sequence is CASRAGPGGDTQYF. The CDR3 coding sequence is TGTGCCAGCAGGGCGGGGCCGGGAGGAGATACGCAGTATTTT.

The chain has TRBV7-3 and TRBJ2-1, with D tentatively TRBD2 (6 bases). The CDR3 length is 15 residues. Germline values: CDR1 SGHTA, CDR2 FQGTGA. V was pared by 1 base and J by 4 bases, with 11 bases between. This CDR3 reads CASSLMGGAYNEQFF. The CDR3 DNA follows: TGTGCCAGCAGCTTAATGGGCGGGGCATACAATGAGCAGTTCTTC.

This clonotype was recorded at least ten times. The rearrangement joins TRBV19 to TRBJ2-1; possible D gene TRBD2, 5 bases. CDR3 length: 12 residues. The ends were cut back, 5 bases at V and 7 bases at J, with 9 bases in the middle. Germline V CDR1 and CDR2: LNHDA, SQIVND (reference sequence). This CDR3 is CASSFLANEQFF. The CDR3 nucleotides are TGTGCCAGTAGTTTCTTAGCGAATGAGCAGTTCTTC.

The chain is built from TRBV12-3 or TRBV12-4 and TRBJ2-1; TRBD2 might be the D (5 bases). The V end lost 6 bases, the J end lost 6 bases, and 15 bases lay between the germline ends. The CDR3 contains 14 residues. CDR3 nucleotides: TGTGCCAGCAGCGCGGGCCACGCGGGCAATGAGCAGTTCTTC. Protein product: CASSAGHAGNEQFF.